The rows below give T cell receptor beta chains drawn from one sample of a study of tumor-infiltrating lymphocytes in glioblastoma multiforme. MiXCR, applied by TCRdb to the multiplex PCR reads, yields one record per CDR3 protein. The sample has 25,000 to 40,000 distinct CDR3 sequences; 60% to 65% are singletons. The sequencing input was brain tumor tissue. The origin of the receptors is a male donor with glioblastoma. CDR3s include the opening cysteine and the closing phenylalanine or tryptophan. A D gene is named only where the DNA matches it firmly. Size values are once, few and many counts, or a class for expanded clones, and some rows have none.

clone_size: .; v_call: TRBV5-1; d_call: TRBD1; j_call: TRBJ2-2; cdr3_nt: TGCGCCAGCAGCCCGGCCGCGGGACAGGGTAACACCCGGGAGCTGTTTTTT; cdr3_aa: CASSPAAGQGNTRELFF
clone_size: .; v_call: TRBV5-1; d_call: .; j_call: TRBJ2-7; cdr3_nt: TGCGCCAGCAGCTTGGTAGGCGGAGTGGCCTCCTACGAGCAGTACTTC; cdr3_aa: CASSLVGGVASYEQYF
clone_size: .; v_call: TRBV11-2; d_call: .; j_call: TRBJ2-1; cdr3_nt: TGTGCCAGCAGTTTTTCGAGGTCTAGGGGTAATGAGCAGTTCTTC; cdr3_aa: CASSFSRSRGNEQFF
clone_size: .; v_call: TRBV11-2; d_call: TRBD1; j_call: TRBJ2-7; cdr3_nt: TGTGCCAGCAGCGTATTCTGGGACAGGGAATGCGAGCAGTACTTC; cdr3_aa: CASSVFWDRECEQYF
clone_size: many; v_call: TRBV28; d_call: TRBD1; j_call: TRBJ2-1; cdr3_nt: TGTGCCAGCATCAAAGGGGACAGAACCTACAATGAGCAGTTCTTC; cdr3_aa: CASIKGDRTYNEQFF
clone_size: .; v_call: TRBV5-1; d_call: .; j_call: TRBJ1-2; cdr3_nt: TGCTCCAGCAGCTTGGGGCGGGACGGCCCGCACTATGGCTACACCTTC; cdr3_aa: CSSSLGRDGPHYGYTF
clone_size: .; v_call: TRBV7-9; d_call: .; j_call: TRBJ2-7; cdr3_nt: TGTGACAGCAGCCCACGACAGAGTTACGAGCAGTACTTC; cdr3_aa: CDSSPRQSYEQYF
clone_size: .; v_call: TRBV5-1; d_call: TRBD1; j_call: TRBJ1-1; cdr3_nt: TGCGCCAGCAGCTTCCATCGGGACAGGATATTT; cdr3_aa: CASSFHRDRIF
clone_size: once; v_call: TRBV6-2/TRBV6-3; d_call: .; j_call: TRBJ2-6; cdr3_nt: TGTGCCAGCAGCCGGGACGGGGCTGATGGGGCCAACGTCCTGACCTTC; cdr3_aa: CASSRDGADGANVLTF
clone_size: many; v_call: TRBV20-1; d_call: .; j_call: TRBJ1-2; cdr3_nt: TGCAGTGCTAGAGATCCACGTAGGCAGACCGGCTATGGCTACACCTTC; cdr3_aa: CSARDPRRQTGYGYTF
clone_size: many; v_call: TRBV14; d_call: .; j_call: TRBJ1-3; cdr3_nt: TGTGCCAGCAGCCCGGCCGGGTCTGGAAACACCATATATTTT; cdr3_aa: CASSPAGSGNTIYF
clone_size: .; v_call: TRBV29-1; d_call: .; j_call: TRBJ2-1; cdr3_nt: TGCAGCGTGGACCGGGCCCGTGACAATGAGAAGTTCTTC; cdr3_aa: CSVDRARDNEKFF
clone_size: .; v_call: TRBV6-5; d_call: .; j_call: TRBJ1-3; cdr3_nt: TGTGCCAGCAGTTCTCCAGGGTTCTCTGGAAGCACAATATATTTT; cdr3_aa: CASSSPGFSGSTIYF
clone_size: .; v_call: TRBV29-1; d_call: .; j_call: TRBJ2-4; cdr3_nt: TGCAGCGCTGAAGGGATGGGAGCCAAAAACACTCAGTACTTC; cdr3_aa: CSAEGMGAKNTQYF
clone_size: once; v_call: TRBV12-3/TRBV12-4; d_call: TRBD2; j_call: TRBJ2-7; cdr3_nt: TGTGCCAGCAGTTCCCGGGCTAGCGGGAGGACCGAGCAGTACTTC; cdr3_aa: CASSSRASGRTEQYF
clone_size: medium-sized; v_call: TRBV5-5; d_call: .; j_call: TRBJ1-2; cdr3_nt: TGTGCCAGCAGCTCAGGACACCACTATGGCTACACCTTC; cdr3_aa: CASSSGHHYGYTF
clone_size: .; v_call: TRBV29-1; d_call: .; j_call: TRBJ2-3; cdr3_nt: TGCAGCGTAGCCGGGACTCGCACAGATAAGTATTTT; cdr3_aa: CSVAGTRTDKYF
clone_size: .; v_call: TRBV6-9; d_call: .; j_call: TRBJ1-3; cdr3_nt: TGTGCCAGGGGGCCAGCGGTACAACCTGGAAACACCATATATTTT; cdr3_aa: CARGPAVQPGNTIYF
clone_size: .; v_call: TRBV4-1; d_call: .; j_call: TRBJ1-1; cdr3_nt: TGCGCCAGCAGCCCCCGGGACAACACTGAACCTCTCTTT; cdr3_aa: CASSPRDNTEPLF
clone_size: many; v_call: TRBV6-1; d_call: .; j_call: TRBJ2-3; cdr3_nt: TGTGCCAGCAGTTCCTTGCAGGGCACAGATACGCAGTATTTT; cdr3_aa: CASSSLQGTDTQYF
clone_size: .; v_call: TRBV10-3; d_call: .; j_call: TRBJ1-2; cdr3_nt: TGTGACATCAGTGGAACCGGGACGAACTGTGGCTACACCTTC; cdr3_aa: CDISGTGTNCGYTF
clone_size: many; v_call: TRBV20-1; d_call: TRBD1; j_call: TRBJ1-1; cdr3_nt: TGCAGTGCTAGGAAAGGACAGGCGGTGAACACTGAAGCTTTCTTT; cdr3_aa: CSARKGQAVNTEAFF
clone_size: .; v_call: TRBV11-2; d_call: .; j_call: TRBJ2-2; cdr3_nt: TGTGCCAGCACCCCCTCATTCGGCCAGGGGCTAGCGATTAACACCGGGGAGCTGTTTTTT; cdr3_aa: CASTPSFGQGLAINTGELFF
clone_size: .; v_call: TRBV19; d_call: .; j_call: TRBJ1-5; cdr3_nt: TGCGCCAGTAGTACCAGATCATCGGAGCCCCAGCATTTT; cdr3_aa: CASSTRSSEPQHF
clone_size: .; v_call: TRBV28; d_call: .; j_call: TRBJ2-7; cdr3_nt: TGTGCCACCCAGGCCAGCTCCTACGAGCAGTACTTC; cdr3_aa: CATQASSYEQYF
clone_size: many; v_call: TRBV4-1; d_call: .; j_call: TRBJ2-7; cdr3_nt: TGCGCCAGCAGCCAAGAAAGGCGGATAACCTACGAGCAGTACTTC; cdr3_aa: CASSQERRITYEQYF
clone_size: .; v_call: TRBV2; d_call: .; j_call: TRBJ2-3; cdr3_nt: TGTGTCAGCTCGACGAGGCCCAAGCCCACAGATACGCAGTATTTT; cdr3_aa: CVSSTRPKPTDTQYF
clone_size: many; v_call: TRBV5-6; d_call: .; j_call: TRBJ2-1; cdr3_nt: TGTGCCAGCAGCACCACCTTTCTAGATGAGCAGTTCTTC; cdr3_aa: CASSTTFLDEQFF
clone_size: .; v_call: TRBV18; d_call: TRBD2; j_call: TRBJ2-1; cdr3_nt: TGTGCCAGCTCAAGCGGGGTTGGAAATGAGCAGTTCTTC; cdr3_aa: CASSSGVGNEQFF
clone_size: medium-sized; v_call: TRBV6-2/TRBV6-3; d_call: .; j_call: TRBJ2-7; cdr3_nt: TGTGCCAGCAGTTACCGGGAATACGACGAGCAGTACTTC; cdr3_aa: CASSYREYDEQYF
clone_size: .; v_call: TRBV20-1; d_call: TRBD1; j_call: TRBJ2-3; cdr3_nt: TGCAATGCTAGAGACAGGGCTGCAGATACGCAGTATTTT; cdr3_aa: CNARDRAADTQYF
clone_size: .; v_call: TRBV14; d_call: .; j_call: TRBJ2-3; cdr3_nt: TGTGCCAGCAGCCAAGATCCGCCAAGTTCTAGCATAGATACGCAGTATTTT; cdr3_aa: CASSQDPPSSSIDTQYF
clone_size: .; v_call: TRBV2; d_call: TRBD1; j_call: TRBJ2-6; cdr3_nt: TGTGTCAGCAGTTTGGGACAGGGGGCGCTGGGGGCCAACGTCCTGACTTTC; cdr3_aa: CVSSLGQGALGANVLTF
clone_size: .; v_call: TRBV11-2; d_call: TRBD2; j_call: TRBJ2-1; cdr3_nt: TGTGCCAGCAGCCCCCTTGCGGGAGAGGCTGAGCAGTTCTTC; cdr3_aa: CASSPLAGEAEQFF
clone_size: .; v_call: TRBV20-1; d_call: TRBD1; j_call: TRBJ2-2; cdr3_nt: TGCAGTGCTAGAGATGGGGACAGGGGAGACACCGGGGAGCTGTTTTTT; cdr3_aa: CSARDGDRGDTGELFF
clone_size: .; v_call: TRBV6-5; d_call: .; j_call: TRBJ2-1; cdr3_nt: TGTGCCAGCAGTTACGGGGCGGGCTTCCGTGAGCAGTTCTTC; cdr3_aa: CASSYGAGFREQFF
clone_size: many; v_call: TRBV12-3/TRBV12-4; d_call: TRBD2; j_call: TRBJ2-3; cdr3_nt: TGTGCCAGCACCAGGACTAGCGGGAGGGCCACAGATACGCAGTATTTT; cdr3_aa: CASTRTSGRATDTQYF
clone_size: .; v_call: TRBV20-1; d_call: .; j_call: TRBJ1-2; cdr3_nt: TGCAGCGGTTTTCATTTGGGGACAAGGGATGGCTATACCTTC; cdr3_aa: CSGFHLGTRDGYTF
clone_size: .; v_call: TRBV7-9; d_call: .; j_call: TRBJ1-3; cdr3_nt: TGTGCCAGCAGCTTGGGGGGAGTTGGAAACACCATATATTTT; cdr3_aa: CASSLGGVGNTIYF
clone_size: .; v_call: TRBV6-6; d_call: .; j_call: TRBJ2-4; cdr3_nt: TGTGCCAGCATGCAGAAATCCACGGCGGACACTCAGTACTTC; cdr3_aa: CASMQKSTADTQYF